The rows below give T cell receptor beta chains drawn from one sample of a study of identical twins. TCRdb independently ran MiXCR on the 5' RACE reads; one entry per CDR3 protein. In the table there are 450,000 or so distinct CDR3 sequences, more than 13% of which are singletons. The same sample was also studied in work on yellow fever vaccine responses in identical twins.

Source material: CD4+ T cells sorted from blood. These receptors were obtained from a woman aged 18-29 years in good health. Each CDR3 is given with its conserved first and last residue. A D gene is named only where the DNA matches it firmly. Size tells how often a clone was seen (once, few, many) or the class of an expanded clone, and some rows leave it out.

J | size | D | V | DNA | CDR3
TRBJ2-7 | few | . | TRBV15 | TGTGCCACCAGCAGAGATTCCCCGCAGGGTTCCTACGAGCAGTACTTC | CATSRDSPQGSYEQYF
TRBJ2-3 | . | TRBD2 | TRBV9 | TGTGCCAGCAGCGTAGGGATAGCGGGGGGGCCTATCTCCACAGATACGCAGTATTTT | CASSVGIAGGPISTDTQYF
TRBJ2-5 | . | TRBD1 | TRBV2 | TGTGCCAGCAGCCAAGGGCAGGGGGCGGCAGAGACCCAGTACTTC | CASSQGQGAAETQYF
TRBJ2-1 | . | TRBD2 | TRBV10-3 | TGTGCCATCAGTGCCAGACTAGCGGGTCTTCGATCTTCCTACAATGAGCAGTTCTTC | CAISARLAGLRSSYNEQFF
TRBJ1-1 | many | . | TRBV7-9 | TGTGCCAGCAGTAGGGGTGGTACTGAAGCTTTCTTT | CASSRGGTEAFF
TRBJ1-4 | . | . | TRBV5-1 | TGCGCCAGCAGCCCGGGGTCCGCTTCAAGTGAAAAACTGTTTTTT | CASSPGSASSEKLFF
TRBJ1-1 | few | TRBD1 | TRBV30 | TGTGCCTGGAGTACTTACAGGGGAGGGAGCCGGACTGAAGCTTTCTTT | CAWSTYRGGSRTEAFF
TRBJ2-7 | few | TRBD1 | TRBV29-1 | TGCAGCGGCCAGACAGGGAGCTCCTACGAGCAGTACTTC | CSGQTGSSYEQYF
TRBJ2-7 | . | TRBD1 | TRBV6-1 | TGTGCCAGCACCTCCGACAGGGGAGGCGACGAGCAGTACTTC | CASTSDRGGDEQYF
TRBJ2-5 | . | TRBD1 | TRBV10-3 | TGTGCCATCAGTGAGTCGCGACAGGGGAGAGGAGAGACCCAGTACTTC | CAISESRQGRGETQYF
TRBJ2-1 | few | TRBD2 | TRBV14 | TGTGCCAGCAGCCAAATTCATCCCGGGACTAGCGGGAGGCTATGGAATGAGCAGTTCTTC | CASSQIHPGTSGRLWNEQFF
TRBJ2-1 | . | . | TRBV12-5 | TGTGCTAGTGGTTTTCCGGAAAACAATGAGCAGTTCTTC | CASGFPENNEQFF
TRBJ2-1 | many | . | TRBV18 | TGTGCCAGCTCACCGTCGGCAGCCCCTTTGCAGTTCTTC | CASSPSAAPLQFF
TRBJ2-3 | few | . | TRBV7-9 | TGTGCCAGCGGCAGGGATGCAGATACGCAGTATTTT | CASGRDADTQYF
TRBJ2-2 | few | . | TRBV7-8 | TGTGCCAGCAGCTTAGGAGAGACAAGTATCACCGGGGAGCTGTTTTTT | CASSLGETSITGELFF
TRBJ2-7 | . | TRBD1 | TRBV19 | TGTGCCAGTAGTATAGGGGGACAGACGTCAACCTACGAGCAGTACTTC | CASSIGGQTSTYEQYF
TRBJ2-7 | . | . | TRBV6-5 | TGTGCCAGCAGTTACCAAAGAGGGTCCTACGAGCAGTACTTC | CASSYQRGSYEQYF
TRBJ2-1 | . | TRBD1 | TRBV7-3 | TGTGCCAGCAGCTTAGGCCCCGGGGCAGGGGGATACAATGAGCAGTTCTTC | CASSLGPGAGGYNEQFF